The rows below give T cell receptor beta chains drawn from one sample of a study of response to subunit inactivated influenza vaccine. TCRdb reprocessed the RT-PCR reads via MiXCR and lists one record per CDR3 protein. The sample carries 750,000 to 850,000 distinct CDR3 sequences, under 20% recorded once. The starting material was PBMCs from blood, obtained more than 4 days after vaccination. Every receptor here comes from a man aged 45 to 65 who received an inactivated influenza vaccine. Each CDR3 is given with its conserved first and last residue. The D gene is left open where the match is weak. Size values are once, few and many counts, or a class for expanded clones, and some rows have none.

j_gene | abundance | d_gene | v_gene | CDR3nt | CDR3aa
TRBJ2-7 | many | - | TRBV5-1 | TGCGCCAGCAGCTTGGCCGCGGGCAGGGGAAGTTCCGAGCAGTACTTC | CASSLAAGRGSSEQYF
TRBJ2-3 | - | - | TRBV24-1 | TGTGCCACCAGTGTAAAAGATACGCAGTATTTT | CATSVKDTQYF
TRBJ2-1 | many | TRBD1 | TRBV28 | TGTGCCAGCAGTTTATTCCGGGACAGCTACAATGAGCAGTTCTTC | CASSLFRDSYNEQFF
TRBJ2-7 | - | TRBD2 | TRBV20-1 | TGCAGTGCTGAAGTACCGGGACTAATCTACGAGCAGTACTTC | CSAEVPGLIYEQYF
TRBJ2-7 | - | - | TRBV20-1 | TGCAGTGCTAGAGATGGCCCCCCTAGGGAAGACGAGCAGTACTTC | CSARDGPPREDEQYF
TRBJ2-2 | - | TRBD2 | TRBV7-2 | TGTGCCAGCAGCTTTCAGCCACTAGCGGGTTACACCGGGGAGCTGTTTTTT | CASSFQPLAGYTGELFF
TRBJ2-7 | - | TRBD2 | TRBV6-1 | TGTGCCAGCAGATCGACTAGCGGAAACTCCTACGAGCAGTACTTC | CASRSTSGNSYEQYF
TRBJ2-1 | few | - | TRBV12-3/TRBV12-4 | TGTGCCAGCAGTTTAGCTCTGGAATATGAGCAGTTCTTC | CASSLALEYEQFF
TRBJ2-7 | - | - | TRBV6-2/TRBV6-3 | TGTGCCAGCAGCCTACAGTTACCTTTCCACGAGCAGTACTTC | CASSLQLPFHEQYF
TRBJ2-3 | - | - | TRBV11-2 | TGTGCCAGCAGCTTAGTCGGGACCGCATCAGATACGCAGTATTTT | CASSLVGTASDTQYF
TRBJ2-3 | few | - | TRBV20-1 | TGCAGTGCTAGTAGGCCACAACGCACAGATACGCAGTATTTT | CSASRPQRTDTQYF
TRBJ2-7 | few | TRBD2 | TRBV10-3 | TGTGCCACCACCCTAGCGGGAGGTTCCTACGAGCAGTACTTC | CATTLAGGSYEQYF
TRBJ2-6 | - | TRBD1 | TRBV13 | TGTGCCAGCACCGGGACAGGTACCCTCTCTGGGGCCAACGTCCTGACTTTC | CASTGTGTLSGANVLTF
TRBJ2-2 | - | - | TRBV4-3 | TGCGCCAGCAGCCAAGATTGGGGGGGGCGCACCGGGGAGCTGTTTTTT | CASSQDWGGRTGELFF
TRBJ1-5 | - | - | TRBV7-2 | TGTGCCAGCAGCTTAGCCCCGGACTATCAGCCCCAGCATTTT | CASSLAPDYQPQHF
TRBJ1-1 | few | - | TRBV20-1 | TGCAGTGCTAGAGATTATCGGGTCGACACTGAAGCTTTCTTT | CSARDYRVDTEAFF
TRBJ2-6 | few | TRBD1 | TRBV6-5 | TGTGCCAGCAGTTACGGGACAGGGAGGTCTGGGGCCAACGTCCTGACTTTC | CASSYGTGRSGANVLTF
TRBJ2-3 | few | TRBD1 | TRBV12-3/TRBV12-4 | TGTGCCAGCAGTTACACTCCTCGGACAGGGAGCACAGATACGCAGTATTTT | CASSYTPRTGSTDTQYF
TRBJ2-3 | - | - | TRBV18 | TGTGCCAGCTCACCTCGGACAAGGGCCGGCAACGTGGATACGCAGTATTTT | CASSPRTRAGNVDTQYF
TRBJ2-5 | few | TRBD2 | TRBV20-1 | TGCAGTGCTAGTCATAGCGGGGGCCAAGAGACCCAGTACTTC | CSASHSGGQETQYF
TRBJ2-1 | few | TRBD1 | TRBV9 | TGTGCCAGCAGCGACCGGGACAGAACTTTCTACAATGAGCAGTTCTTC | CASSDRDRTFYNEQFF
TRBJ2-7 | many | - | TRBV7-9 | TGTGCCAGCAGCTTCGGCGAGTCCTACGAGCAGTACTTC | CASSFGESYEQYF
TRBJ2-7 | many | TRBD2 | TRBV5-1 | TGCGCCAGCAGCCCTCTAGCGGGGGGGCGCGAGCAGTACTTC | CASSPLAGGREQYF
TRBJ2-3 | - | TRBD2 | TRBV10-3 | TGTGCCATCAGCGCGGGAGCTAGCACAGATACGCAGTATTTT | CAISAGASTDTQYF
TRBJ2-3 | - | TRBD2 | TRBV5-1 | TGCGCCAGCAGCTTGTCGGCTAGCGGGGGGGGCGTCACAGATACGCAGTATTTT | CASSLSASGGGVTDTQYF
TRBJ2-7 | - | TRBD1 | TRBV2 | TGTGCCAGCACCAGGACAGGGGTAAGGTCCTACGAGCAGTACTTC | CASTRTGVRSYEQYF
TRBJ2-7 | few | - | TRBV5-1 | TGCGCCAGCAGACTTGAACAGGGATCCTACGAGCAGTACTTC | CASRLEQGSYEQYF
TRBJ2-3 | few | - | TRBV5-1 | TGCGCCAGCAGCCCCATGACGGGGCGGACAGATACGCAGTATTTT | CASSPMTGRTDTQYF
TRBJ2-3 | few | - | TRBV20-1 | TGCAGTGCTAGCAAGCAGGGGCGAAGCACAGATACGCAGTATTTT | CSASKQGRSTDTQYF
TRBJ2-7 | many | - | TRBV20-1 | TGCAGTGCTAGGCGGGACCGCACCTACGAGCAGTACTTC | CSARRDRTYEQYF
TRBJ2-3 | - | - | TRBV2 | TGTGCCAGCAGCGATACAATAGCGGCGAGCACAGATACGCAGTATTTT | CASSDTIAASTDTQYF
TRBJ2-1 | - | TRBD2 | TRBV4-2 | TGTGCCAGCAGTCCAACCGGGACTAGCGGGAGTCGTGGCTACAATGAGCAGTTCTTC | CASSPTGTSGSRGYNEQFF
TRBJ1-2 | few | - | TRBV29-1 | TGCAGCGCTCGAGTTGGAGAAGAGGGCTACACCTTC | CSARVGEEGYTF
TRBJ1-4 | few | - | TRBV6-1 | TGTGCCAGCAGTGATATGGTTTCCAGACCCACAGAAAAACTGTTTTTT | CASSDMVSRPTEKLFF
TRBJ2-1 | many | - | TRBV7-2 | TGTGCCAGCAGGCCAATGGTCAATGAGCAGTTCTTC | CASRPMVNEQFF
TRBJ1-2 | many | TRBD1 | TRBV7-9 | TGTGCCAGCAGCTTAGACAGGGGGCACGGCTACACCTTC | CASSLDRGHGYTF
TRBJ2-7 | - | TRBD2 | TRBV5-1 | TGCGCCAGCAGCACCTCTAGCGGGAGGTTACACGAGCAGTACTTC | CASSTSSGRLHEQYF
TRBJ2-1 | few | TRBD2 | TRBV27 | TGTGCCAGCAGTTTATTAGCGGGGGCAGGCAATGAGCAGTTCTTC | CASSLLAGAGNEQFF
TRBJ2-3 | - | TRBD2 | TRBV27 | TGTGCCAGCAGTAAAGCTAGCGGGAGTATGAGAGATACGCAGTATTTT | CASSKASGSMRDTQYF
TRBJ2-2 | few | TRBD1 | TRBV7-7 | TGTGCCAGCAGGACAGGGGTTAACACCGGGGAGCTGTTTTTT | CASRTGVNTGELFF
TRBJ1-5 | - | TRBD1 | TRBV7-2 | TGTGCCAGCAGCCTAGGGGGCGGGGGTGACAATCAGCCCCAGCATTTT | CASSLGGGGDNQPQHF
TRBJ1-1 | few | - | TRBV12-3/TRBV12-4 | TGTGCCAGCAGTCTTAGTTGGTTCCGGGGGCGAACTGAAGCTTTCTTT | CASSLSWFRGRTEAFF
TRBJ2-1 | few | - | TRBV20-1 | TGCAGTGCTAGTGGCCACAACACAGGCCTCTACAATGAGCAGTTCTTC | CSASGHNTGLYNEQFF
TRBJ2-7 | few | - | TRBV6-5 | TGTGCCAGCAGTTTAGGGTTTTCCCCCCGTATGAGTGAGCAGTACTTC | CASSLGFSPRMSEQYF
TRBJ1-2 | many | - | TRBV12-3/TRBV12-4 | TGTGCCAGCAGTGCCAGGGCAGCTAACTATGGCTACACCTTC | CASSARAANYGYTF
TRBJ2-1 | many | - | TRBV10-3 | TGTGCCATCAGTGACGCTCACGGAGAGCAGTTCTTC | CAISDAHGEQFF
TRBJ1-2 | few | - | TRBV7-9 | TGTGCCAGCAGCCCAGGGTTATTGGGCTACACCTTC | CASSPGLLGYTF
TRBJ2-1 | - | - | TRBV10-3 | TGTGCCATCAGGCGGGACCGAGATTACAATGAGCAGTTCTTC | CAIRRDRDYNEQFF
TRBJ2-7 | few | - | TRBV6-2/TRBV6-3 | TGTGCCAGCAGTTACTCGGGAAACTACGAGCAGTACTTC | CASSYSGNYEQYF
TRBJ1-3 | many | - | TRBV12-3/TRBV12-4 | TGTGCCAGCAGAGGGGCTCCAACCATATATTTT | CASRGAPTIYF
TRBJ2-7 | few | TRBD1 | TRBV10-3 | TGTGCCATCAATCGGGACAGGGAGGGGGAGCAGTACTTC | CAINRDREGEQYF
TRBJ2-2 | many | - | TRBV5-1 | TGCGCCAGCAGCCCCAGGGGACTAAGTCAGAACACCGGGGAGCTGTTTTTT | CASSPRGLSQNTGELFF
TRBJ2-7 | few | - | TRBV29-1 | TGCAGCGCCCGGGACCCCTACGAGCAGTACTTC | CSARDPYEQYF
TRBJ2-7 | - | - | TRBV7-9 | TGTGCCAGCAGCTTAGGTTTCGCTGAGCAGTACTTC | CASSLGFAEQYF